Included here is one T cell receptor (beta chain) sequence, with context. The antigen is not known. These data originate in a study of response to subunit inactivated influenza vaccine. Study-wide results and limits: Researchers suggested that each seasonal influenza vaccination recruits few new T cells.

One entry per CDR3 protein results from TCRdb running MiXCR on the RT-PCR reads. Of roughly 170,000 distinct CDR3 sequences in the sample, nearly 9.5% are singletons; the top ten hold approximately 10%. This CDR3 has 18 residues. Germline assignment: CDR1 SGHAT and CDR2 FQNNGV. V shed 4 bases, J shed 0 bases, and the junction held 12 bases outside the gene matches. This receptor was identified in a man aged 50-59 years who received an inactivated influenza vaccine. The chain has TRBV11-2 and TRBJ2-3, with TRBD2 matching over 8 bases. Sequenced here: non-naive T cells sorted from PBMCs, sampled on the day of vaccination. The CDR3 is CASSSRPAGGSSTDTQYF. The CDR3 DNA is TGTGCCAGCAGCTCCCGCCCGGCGGGGGGATCTAGCACAGATACGCAGTATTTT.